A single T cell receptor beta chain is shown here with its context. As yet, its antigen is unknown. These data are taken from a study of blood T cells in healthy people across ages. The use of a sample-barcoded 5' primer and a J-beta primer mix characterized a second PCR of about 7 to 12 cycles. Every single cDNA molecule received a tag from a template-switch adaptor with 12 random nucleotides. TCRdb called the 5' RACE reads again in MiXCR, with one record for every CDR3 protein. The table lists roughly 1.4 million distinct CDR3 sequences, roughly 64% of them singletons. Study-wide points: A strong correlation between TCR beta diversity and naive T cell percentage was seen.

Between the trimmed V and J ends, which lost 5 bases and 1 base, there was a span of 14 bases. This CDR3 has 15 residues. The germline gives CDR1 KGHDR, CDR2 SFDVKD. The receptor comes from a young man in good health. V and J are TRBV24-1 and TRBJ2-7; perhaps TRBD2 as D (6 bases). Sequenced material: blood. The DNA for the CDR3 is TGTGCCACCAGTGCTTCTTATGGGGGGTCCTACGAGCAGTACTTC. Translating it yields CATSASYGGSYEQYF.